This TCR beta chain came from a study of human T cells and chemical hapten exposure. Study-wide background: Alopecia areata, totalis or universalis was found in mostly female patients.

V lost 3 bases, J lost 5 bases, and 11 bases lay in between. There are 13 residues in the CDR3. Germline CDR1 reads MNHEY; CDR2 reads SMNVEV (reference sequence). Authors' processing steps: From roughly 23,000 to 700,000 TCRs were found per sample, with a median of approximately 92,000. Via MiXCR, TCRdb re-called the RACE reads, giving one row per CDR3 protein. TCRdb, not the original authors, processed these V and J calls. The sample has 84,000 or so distinct CDR3 sequences; about 10% are singletons. Indicated time point: patch test 1, 2 weeks after DPC sensitization. Treatment here: therapeutic diphenylcyclopropenone sensitization with weekly scalp DPC. Blood was drawn before each patch test was applied. This clonotype came up many times.

The input for sequencing was whole blood, taken in connection with sensitization to the hapten diphenylcyclopropenone (DPC). The TCR was taken from a man between 35 and 55 years old with alopecia areata. Some clones in this sample may be carry-over from other donors' samples. The chain is built from TRBV27 and TRBJ2-7, with D perhaps being TRBD1 or TRBD2 (5 bases each). The CDR3 nucleotides are TGTGCCAGCAGTTTGTCCAGGGACCACGAGCAGTACTTC. Translated, it gives CASSLSRDHEQYF.